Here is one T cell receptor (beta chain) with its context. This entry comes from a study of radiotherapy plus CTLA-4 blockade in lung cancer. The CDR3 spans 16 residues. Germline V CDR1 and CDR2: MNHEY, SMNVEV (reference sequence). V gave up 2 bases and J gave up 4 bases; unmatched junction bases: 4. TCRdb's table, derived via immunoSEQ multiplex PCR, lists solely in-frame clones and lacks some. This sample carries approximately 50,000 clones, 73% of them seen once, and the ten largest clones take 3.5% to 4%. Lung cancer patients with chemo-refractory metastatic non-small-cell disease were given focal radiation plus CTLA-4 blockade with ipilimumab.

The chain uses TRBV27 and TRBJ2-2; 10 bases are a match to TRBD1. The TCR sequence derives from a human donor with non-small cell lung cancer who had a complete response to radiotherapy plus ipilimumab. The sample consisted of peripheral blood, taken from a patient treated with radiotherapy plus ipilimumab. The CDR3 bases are TGTGCCAGCAGTTTAGGGACAGGGGTCTTCACCGGGGAGCTGTTTTTT. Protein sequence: CASSLGTGVFTGELFF.